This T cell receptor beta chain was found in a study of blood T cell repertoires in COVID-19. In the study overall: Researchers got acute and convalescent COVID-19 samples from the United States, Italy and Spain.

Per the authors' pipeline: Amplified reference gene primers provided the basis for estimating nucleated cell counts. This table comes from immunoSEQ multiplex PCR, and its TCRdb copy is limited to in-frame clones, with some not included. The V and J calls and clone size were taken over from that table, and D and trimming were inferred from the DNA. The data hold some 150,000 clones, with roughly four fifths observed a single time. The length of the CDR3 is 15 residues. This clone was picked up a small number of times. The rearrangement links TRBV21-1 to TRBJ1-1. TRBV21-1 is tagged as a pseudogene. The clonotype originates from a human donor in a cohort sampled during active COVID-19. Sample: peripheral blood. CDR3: CASSRLPAGNTEAFF. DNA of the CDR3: TGTGCCAGCAGTAGGCTCCCCGCGGGAAACACTGAAGCTTTCTTT.